This entry concerns a single TCR beta chain. As yet, its antigen is unknown. This record belongs to a study of response to subunit inactivated influenza vaccine. In TCRdb, the RT-PCR reads were re-called with MiXCR into one record per CDR3 protein. This sample carries over 800,000 distinct CDR3 sequences, 21% of them seen once, and the ten largest clones take roughly 10%. CDR1 is SGHNT, CDR2 YYREEE, per germline (reference sequence). CDR3 length: 15 amino acids. The ends lost 3 bases at V and 5 bases at J; junction bases unmatched: 8. Study conclusions and caveats: Each seasonal influenza vaccination recruits few new T cells, the authors suggested.

The TCR was taken from a man in his fifties who received an inactivated influenza vaccine. The sample consisted of PBMCs from blood, taken 5 to 6 days after vaccination. V is TRBV5-4 and J is TRBJ2-3; TRBD1 aligns across 8 bases. CDR3 residues: CASSWGAGTGDTQYF. The DNA of the CDR3 is TGTGCCAGCAGCTGGGGGGCGGGGACAGGAGATACGCAGTATTTT.